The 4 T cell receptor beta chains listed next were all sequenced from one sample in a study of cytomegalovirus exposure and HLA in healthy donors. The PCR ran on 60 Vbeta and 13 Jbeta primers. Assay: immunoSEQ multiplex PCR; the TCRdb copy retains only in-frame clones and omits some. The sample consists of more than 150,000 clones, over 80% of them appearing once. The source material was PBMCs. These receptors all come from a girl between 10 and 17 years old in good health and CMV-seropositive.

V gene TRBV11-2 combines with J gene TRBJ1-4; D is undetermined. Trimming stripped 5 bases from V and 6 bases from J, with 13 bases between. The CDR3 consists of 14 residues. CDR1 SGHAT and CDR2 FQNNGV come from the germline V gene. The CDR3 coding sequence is TGTGCCAGCAGCCCGGGTCGTTGGGATGAAAAACTGTTTTTT. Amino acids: CASSPGRWDEKLFF.

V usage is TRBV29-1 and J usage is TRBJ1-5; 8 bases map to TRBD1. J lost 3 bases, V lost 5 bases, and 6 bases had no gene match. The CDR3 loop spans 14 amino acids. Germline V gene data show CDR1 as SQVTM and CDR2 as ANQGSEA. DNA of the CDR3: TGCAGCGTTCAACAGGGGGGGGACAATCAGCCCCAGCATTTT. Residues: CSVQQGGDNQPQHF.

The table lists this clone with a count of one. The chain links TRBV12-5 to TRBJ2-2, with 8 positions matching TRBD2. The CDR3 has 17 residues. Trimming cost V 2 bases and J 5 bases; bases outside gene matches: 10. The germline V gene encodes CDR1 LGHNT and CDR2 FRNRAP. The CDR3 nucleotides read TGTGCTAGTGGTTTGTCTGATCGGCGGGAGGTAACCGGGGAGCTGTTTTTT. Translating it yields CASGLSDRREVTGELFF.

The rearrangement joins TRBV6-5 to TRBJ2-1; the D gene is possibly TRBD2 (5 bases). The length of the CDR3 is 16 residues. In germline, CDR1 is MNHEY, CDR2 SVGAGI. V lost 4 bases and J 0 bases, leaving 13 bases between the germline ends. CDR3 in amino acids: CASSWLAAGSYNEQFF. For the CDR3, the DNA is TGTGCCAGCAGTTGGCTTGCTGCGGGCTCCTACAATGAGCAGTTCTTC.